This TCR beta chain was identified during a study of T cell responses to AZD1222 COVID-19 vaccine. TCRdb's copy holds only in-frame clones and misses some; the assay was immunoSEQ multiplex PCR. The sample holds around 140,000 clones, approximately 83% seen once. The CDR3 contains 15 residues. The ends lost 4 bases at V and 1 base at J; junction bases unmatched: 4. Looked up from germline, CDR1 is SGHNT and CDR2 is YYREEE (reference sequence). The TCR originated in an adult in good health. This chain connects TRBV5-4 to TRBJ2-1; 8 bases align to TRBD2. Here the sequenced sample was peripheral blood, taken on day 0 of AZD1222 vaccination. CDR3 DNA: TGTGCCAGCAGCCCAACTAGCGGTTCCTACAATGAGCAGTTCTTC. It specifies CASSPTSGSYNEQFF.